This T cell receptor (beta chain) comes out of a study of regulatory T cells in long-lasting Graves disease. Of note for this clonotype: Its specificity is not known.

Study conclusions and caveats: Graves' patients with persistent disease showed TCR diversity lower than patients newly diagnosed.

V shed 8 bases, J shed 7 bases, and the junction held 15 bases outside the gene matches. The CDR3 length is 15 residues. Per germline, CDR1 MNHNS and CDR2 SASEGT. Time point reported: persistent/refractory GD, antithyroid drugs over 5 years with positive TRAb. Researchers made the TCR library from RNA that was extracted from PBMCs. Construction of TCR beta libraries relied on iRepertoire HTBI primers and on Arm-PCR targeting CDR3 regions. TCRdb independently ran MiXCR on the multiplex PCR reads; one entry per CDR3 protein. The sample lists around 450,000 distinct CDR3 sequences, roughly 21% occurring once.

The TCR was taken from a female donor with Graves disease. This sample comprised peripheral blood mononuclear cells (PBMCs), obtained when the disease was refractory, from a patient treated with antithyroid drugs. The chain uses TRBV6-1 and TRBJ1-1, with 8 positions matching TRBD1. The CDR3 DNA reads as TGTGCCAGCGGGAGGACAGGGTCGAGTCAAGTTGAAGCTTTCTTT. Protein: CASGRTGSSQVEAFF.